This T cell receptor beta chain was captured in a study of T cell repertoires and Cas9 in healthy adults. Study overall: Multi-effector potency, cytotoxicity and lineage were assessed in SpCas9-reactive CD4 and CD8 T cells. Study results and limitations: SpCas9-reactive effector T cells were reportedly restrained in vitro by SpCas9-reactive regulatory T cells.

Sequencing was performed with immunoSEQ multiplex PCR; in TCRdb, only in-frame clones are kept and a portion is missing. The sample carries around 23,000 clones, around 90% recorded once. This CDR3 is built from 12 residues. V was clipped by 6 bases and J by 6 bases, with 15 bases between them. Germline values: CDR1 SQVTM, CDR2 ANQGSEA. With respect to this clone: Antigen unknown.

What was sequenced was CD4+ effector T cells (CD127+, CD25-, CD137-, CD154-) from PBMCs; culture status not recorded. The clonotype comes from a human donor in good health. V gene TRBV29-1 combines with J gene TRBJ2-7; no clear D gene. CDR3 protein: CSVGFTPSEQYV. CDR3 sequence (DNA): TGCAGCGTGGGTTTCACTCCGAGCGAGCAGTACGTC.